This entry lists 19 T cell receptor beta chains sequenced from one sample in a study of T-cell memory formation after mild COVID-19. A single record per CDR3 protein comes from TCRdb applying MiXCR to the 5' RACE reads. The sample lists about 300,000 distinct CDR3 sequences, roughly a fifth occurring once. Input material: PBMCs or a T cell subset sorted from them (not recorded which). Receptor source: a man aged 18 to 35 who had mild COVID-19 (a few samples of this study predate the infection). Cell type and time point are not known.

The chain combines TRBV7-9 with TRBJ1-2; D possibly corresponds to TRBD1 (6 bases). Germline lookup yields CDR1 SEHNR and CDR2 FQNEAQ (reference sequence). Between the trimmed V and J ends, which lost 4 bases and 0 bases, there was a span of 15 bases. The CDR3 sequence is 16 residues long. The CDR3 protein is CASSYSGEEANYGYTF. For the CDR3, the DNA is TGTGCCAGCAGCTACTCAGGGGAGGAGGCTAACTATGGCTACACCTTC. Full variable domain (outside the CDR3, taken from reference TRBV7-9 and TRBJ1-2): DTGVSQNPRHKITKRGQNVTFRCDPISEHNRLYWYRQTLGQGPEFLTYFQNEAQLEKSRLLSDRFSAERPKGSFSTLEIQRTEQGDSAMYLCASSYSGEEANYGYTFGSGTRLTVV.

This clonotype has a handful of counts. The chain employs TRBV7-9 and TRBJ2-1; D possibly corresponds to TRBD2 (5 bases). Germline V gene sequence: CDR1 SEHNR, CDR2 FQNEAQ (reference sequence). CDR3 length: 14 residues. The V gene lost 5 bases and the J gene lost 4 bases, with 12 bases spanning the gap. DNA of the CDR3: TGTGCCAGCAGCGCCGGGAACCTATACAATGAGCAGTTCTTC. Its protein is CASSAGNLYNEQFF.

V usage is TRBV7-2 and J usage is TRBJ1-2; unclear D gene. V gave up 4 bases and J gave up 8 bases, with 14 bases separating them. The CDR3 runs 13 residues. Germline V gene data show CDR1 as SGHTA and CDR2 as FQGNSA. CDR3 in amino acids: CASSSRPPLGYTF. Written as DNA, the CDR3 is TGTGCCAGCAGCTCAAGGCCTCCCTTAGGCTACACCTTC.

This sequence joins TRBV9 and TRBJ2-1; TRBD2 matches at 10 bases. The CDR3 consists of 17 residues. J gave up 5 bases and V 0 bases, and 8 bases lay outside the gene matches. CDR1 is SGDLS, CDR2 YYNGEE, per germline. The CDR3 loop reads CASSVVGGLAGDNEQFF. The CDR3 region has the DNA TGTGCCAGCAGCGTAGTAGGGGGGCTAGCGGGAGACAATGAGCAGTTCTTC.

This clonotype was counted only a few times. The chain carries TRBV9 and TRBJ2-1, with 7 nucleotides matching TRBD2. This CDR3 has 15 residues. Germline lookup yields CDR1 SGDLS and CDR2 YYNGEE. Losses at the gene ends were 2 bases for V and 8 bases for J; bases not matched to a gene: 10. The CDR3 nucleotides read TGTGCCAGCAGCGTCAGGACTAGGGGAACGGATGAGCAGTTCTTC. Encoded protein: CASSVRTRGTDEQFF. Based on the CDR3 plus reference TRBV9 and TRBJ2-1, the full variable domain is DSGVTQTPKHLITATGQRVTLRCSPRSGDLSVYWYQQSLDQGLQFLIQYYNGEERAKGNILERFSAQQFPDLHSELNLSSLELGDSALYFCASSVRTRGTDEQFFGPGTRLTVL.

The chain couples TRBV6-6 to TRBJ1-2; D unresolved. Trimming removed 5 bases at V and 2 bases at J, with 9 bases between. This CDR3 has 13 amino acids. The germline CDR1 and CDR2 sequences are MNHNY and SVGAGI (reference sequence). The CDR3, as DNA: TGTGCCAGCAGTACCTCAGAGAACTATGGCTACACCTTC. Its translation is CASSTSENYGYTF.

In its sample, this clonotype was seen a few times. The rearrangement links TRBV7-2 to TRBJ2-7; tentative D call: TRBD1 (6 bases). CDR3 length equals 15 residues. V was cut by 2 bases and J by 2 bases, with 13 bases left in between. From germline, CDR1 is SGHTA and CDR2 FQGNSA. CDR3 sequence (DNA): TGTGCCAGCAGCTTATCAGGGGCCGGCACCTACGAGCAGTACTTC. This sequence encodes CASSLSGAGTYEQYF. Combining the CDR3 with reference TRBV7-2 and TRBJ2-7 gives the whole variable domain GAGVSQSPSNKVTEKGKDVELRCDPISGHTALYWYRQSLGQGLEFLIYFQGNSAPDKSGLPSDRFSAERTGGSVSTLTIQRTQQEDSAVYLCASSLSGAGTYEQYFGPGTRLTVT.

This clonotype showed up just a few times. The CDR3, as DNA: TGTGCCAGCAGTTCCCTGACAGGGTGGGCTGAAGCTTTCTTT. It encodes CASSSLTGWAEAFF. The J gene is TRBJ1-1, the V gene TRBV6-5, with 7 nucleotides matching TRBD1. V dropped 4 bases and J dropped 6; count of bases not matched to a gene: 8. The V gene's germline CDR1 is MNHEY and CDR2 SVGAGI. The CDR3 has 14 residues.

This clonotype turned up a few times. The gene calls are TRBV6-5 and TRBJ1-5; D might be TRBD1 (5 bases). This CDR3 is 14 amino acids long. V lost 5 bases to trimming and J lost 7 bases, with 15 bases between them. Looked up from germline, CDR1 is MNHEY and CDR2 is SVGAGI. The CDR3 DNA reads as TGTGCCAGCAGTCCCCGGGGCTCGAGGCAGCCCCAGCATTTT. Protein sequence: CASSPRGSRQPQHF.

The rearrangement links TRBV6-5 to TRBJ1-1, with D hard to call. Germline loops: CDR1 MNHEY, CDR2 SVGAGI. This CDR3 region has 12 residues. The V gene lost 6 bases and the J gene lost 4 bases, with 9 bases spanning the gap. The CDR3 bases are TGTGCCAGCAGGGGCATTGGCACTGAAGCTTTCTTT. Amino acids: CASRGIGTEAFF.

The genes are TRBV3-1 and TRBJ2-3; D call uncertain. Germline lookup yields CDR1 LGHDT and CDR2 YNNKEL (reference sequence). The CDR3 runs to 14 residues. V was shortened by 4 bases and J by 6 bases, with 14 bases between the two germline ends. The CDR3 region has the DNA TGTGCCAGCAGCCCGACCCTTAAAGGGGATACGCAGTATTTT. Translated: CASSPTLKGDTQYF.

The chain uses TRBV4-3 and TRBJ2-3, with D perhaps given as TRBD1 or TRBD2 (5 bases each). This CDR3 spans 18 amino acids. Germline CDR1 LGHNA, CDR2 YSLEER. The ends were cut back, 4 bases at V and 0 bases at J, with 20 bases in the middle. The CDR3 protein is CASSLRGRDGRSTDTQYF. The CDR3 region has the DNA TGCGCCAGCAGCCTTAGAGGACGGGACGGCCGAAGCACAGATACGCAGTATTTT.

This clonotype was seen a handful of times. A much larger clone lies a single base off, so this may be a read error. V gene TRBV7-2 combines with J gene TRBJ2-3; TRBD2 agrees at 10 bases. CDR1 is SGHTA, CDR2 FQGNSA, per germline. V gave up 6 bases and J gave up 4 bases; unmatched junction bases: 4. The CDR3 is 14 residues long. The CDR3 sequence is CASRAGTSADTQYF. Here the CDR3 DNA reads TGTGCCAGCAGGGCCGGGACTAGCGCAGATACGCAGTATTTT. Looking up the rest from reference TRBV7-2 and TRBJ2-3 gives the full variable domain: GAGVSQSPSNKVTEKGKDVELRCDPISGHTALYWYRQSLGQGLEFLIYFQGNSAPDKSGLPSDRFSAERTGGSVSTLTIQRTQQEDSAVYLCASRAGTSADTQYFGPGTRLTVL.

The V call is TRBV6-5, the J call TRBJ1-2; unclear D gene. Germline V gene data show CDR1 as MNHEY and CDR2 as SVGAGI. Trimming shortened V by 7 bases and J by 4 bases, and 10 bases separated the two germline ends. CDR3 length equals 12 residues. In DNA form, the CDR3 reads TGTGCCAGCACTCTGGCGGGCTATGGCTACACCTTC. Translated: CASTLAGYGYTF.

CDR3: CASSWATGGSYEQYF. The CDR3 DNA reads as TGTGCCAGCAGTTGGGCGACAGGGGGTTCCTACGAGCAGTACTTC. The chain recombines TRBV12-3 or TRBV12-4 with TRBJ2-7, with 9 positions matching TRBD1. V trimming: 4 bases; J trimming: 1 base; junction bases outside the gene matches: 5. The CDR3 covers 15 residues.

This clonotype was observed a handful of times. The rearrangement joins TRBV4-3 to TRBJ1-2; D is ambiguous. This CDR3 contains 14 residues. Germline V gives CDR1 LGHNA, CDR2 YSLEER. Between the trimmed V and J ends, which lost 7 bases and 5 bases, there was a span of 17 bases. The CDR3 here is CASTPAARAYGYTF. CDR3 nucleotides: TGCGCCAGCACGCCTGCGGCGAGGGCTTATGGCTACACCTTC.

This clonotype was seen only a few times. V usage is TRBV20-1 and J usage is TRBJ2-3, with D perhaps assigned TRBD1 or TRBD2 (5 bases each). Germline-derived CDR1 and CDR2 are DFQATT and SNEGSKA (reference sequence). The CDR3 extends over 16 amino acids. The V end lost 5 bases, the J end lost 0 bases, and 18 bases lay between the germline ends. The CDR3 sequence: CSAHPQFGASTDTQYF. The DNA for the CDR3 is TGCAGTGCTCATCCCCAATTCGGGGCTAGCACAGATACGCAGTATTTT.

The CDR3 bases are TGTGCCAGCAGCTCGGGACTATTATACAATGAGCAGTTCTTC. Translating gives CASSSGLLYNEQFF. The chain joins TRBV7-9 to TRBJ2-1; 7 nucleotides agree with TRBD2. Germline lookup yields CDR1 SEHNR and CDR2 FQNEAQ (reference sequence). The CDR3 contains 14 residues. After removal of 4 bases from V and 4 bases from J, the junction contained 4 bases not matched to a gene.

V is TRBV5-1 and J is TRBJ1-4; D might be TRBD1 (5 bases). Germline V CDR1 and CDR2: SGHRS, YFSETQ. The CDR3 loop spans 14 amino acids. V was shortened by 0 bases and J by 6 bases, with 9 bases between the two germline ends. CDR3 DNA sequence: TGCGCCAGCAGCTTGGCGGACACCCATGAAAAACTGTTTTTT. It codes for CASSLADTHEKLFF.